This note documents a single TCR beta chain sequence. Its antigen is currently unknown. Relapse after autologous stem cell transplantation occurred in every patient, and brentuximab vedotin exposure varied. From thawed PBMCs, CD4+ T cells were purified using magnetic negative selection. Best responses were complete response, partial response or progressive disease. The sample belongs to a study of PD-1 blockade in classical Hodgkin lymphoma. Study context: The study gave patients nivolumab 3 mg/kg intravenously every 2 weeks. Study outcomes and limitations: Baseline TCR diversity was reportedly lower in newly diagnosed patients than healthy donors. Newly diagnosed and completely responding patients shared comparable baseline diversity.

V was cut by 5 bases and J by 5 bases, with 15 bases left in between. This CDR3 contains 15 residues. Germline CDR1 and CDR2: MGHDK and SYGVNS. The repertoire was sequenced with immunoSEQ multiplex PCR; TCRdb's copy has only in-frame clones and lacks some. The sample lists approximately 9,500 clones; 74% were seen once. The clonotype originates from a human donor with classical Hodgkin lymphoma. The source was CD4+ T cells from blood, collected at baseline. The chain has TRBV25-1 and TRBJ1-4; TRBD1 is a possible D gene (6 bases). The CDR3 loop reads CASSSYREGNEKLFF. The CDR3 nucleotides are TGTGCCAGCAGTAGTTACAGGGAAGGGAATGAAAAACTGTTTTTT. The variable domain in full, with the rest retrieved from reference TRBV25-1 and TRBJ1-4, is EADIYQTPRYLVIGTGKKITLECSQTMGHDKMYWYQQDPGMELHLIHYSYGVNSTEKGDLSSESTVSRIRTEHFPLTLESARPSHTSQYLCASSSYREGNEKLFFGSGTQLSVL.